This entry features one TCR beta chain sequence. The antigen remains unidentified. The sample originates from a study of CD8+CD57+ T cells in acquired aplastic anemia. At the level of the study: An average of 3.2 ug of DNA was obtained from sorted CD4+ and CD8+ cells. General study results and limits: Patients had twenty-nine CD8+ CDR3 sequences in common with controls (the shared set).

Genomic DNA served as template for TCR beta VDJ and CDR3 profiling. TCRdb recomputed calls from the reads with MiXCR, one row per CDR3 protein. There are approximately 32,000 distinct CDR3 sequences in the sample; around 76% occur only once, and about 23% lies in the top ten. Germline CDR1 LNHNV, CDR2 YYDKDF (reference sequence). Trimming removed 5 bases from V and 2 bases from J, with 10 bases in between. The CDR3 is 15 residues long. The receptor was derived from a human donor in good health, serving as a control. The chain links TRBV15 to TRBJ1-6, with a possible D match to TRBD1 (6 bases). The sample consisted of sorted CD4+, CD8+, or CD8+CD57+ T cells (not recorded which) from PBMCs. The CDR3 sequence: CATSPRGTYNSPLHF. In DNA form, the CDR3 reads TGTGCCACCAGCCCAAGGGGGACCTATAATTCACCCCTCCACTTT.